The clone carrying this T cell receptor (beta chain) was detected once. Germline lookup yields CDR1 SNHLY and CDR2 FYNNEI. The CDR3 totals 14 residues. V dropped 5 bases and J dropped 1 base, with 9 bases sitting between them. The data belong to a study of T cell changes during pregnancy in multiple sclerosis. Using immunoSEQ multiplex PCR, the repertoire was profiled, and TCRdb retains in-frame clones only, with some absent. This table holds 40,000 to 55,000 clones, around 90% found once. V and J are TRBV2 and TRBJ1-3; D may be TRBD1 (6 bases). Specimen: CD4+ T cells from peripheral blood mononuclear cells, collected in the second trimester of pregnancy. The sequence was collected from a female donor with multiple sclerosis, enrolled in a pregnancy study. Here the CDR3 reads CASSYDRSGNTIYF. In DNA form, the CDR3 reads TGTGCCAGCAGTTATGACAGGTCTGGAAACACCATATATTTT. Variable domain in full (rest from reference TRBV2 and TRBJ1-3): EPEVTQTPSHQVTQMGQEVILRCVPISNHLYFYWYRQILGQKVEFLVSFYNNEISEKSEIFDDQFSVERPDGSNFTLKIRSTKLEDSAMYFCASSYDRSGNTIYFGEGSWLTVV.